This T cell receptor (beta chain) comes out of a study of blood T cell repertoires in COVID-19. As for the study in general: PBMCs, B-cell-depleted T cells, or T cells provided the cDNA or gDNA that made up the material.

The Seattle site enrolled patients during active infection and followed them longitudinally. Per the authors' pipeline: Reference gene primer amplification gave estimated nucleated cell counts. Assay used: immunoSEQ multiplex PCR; TCRdb lists only in-frame clones, some missing. V, J and clone size reflect that table, while D and trimming were determined from the DNA. Of roughly 250,000 clones listed, 91% are singletons. This CDR3 region has 15 residues. The germline CDR1 and CDR2 sequences are LGHDT and YNNKEL (reference sequence). Trimming took off 1 base at V and 2 bases at J, with 11 bases between the two ends.

Input material: peripheral blood. The receptor comes from a person aged 18 to 35 with COVID-19, enrolled during active disease. J is TRBJ2-5 and V is TRBV3-1 (or the pseudogene TRBV3-2), with a possible D match to TRBD2 (6 bases). CDR3 in DNA: TGTGCCAGCAGCCAAGTCGGGACTTCTCAAGAGACCCAGTACTTC. Translated: CASSQVGTSQETQYF.